This T cell receptor (beta chain) was recorded in a study of beta chain features in type 1 diabetes. About the research overall: Age, gender, cell numbers and subset yield matched between patients and controls.

CDR3 length: 14 amino acids. The V end lost 7 bases, the J end lost 0 bases, and 10 bases lay between the germline ends. The germline gives CDR1 MGHDK, CDR2 SYGVNS. Turning to this clone: Its target is unknown.

General study results and limits: TCRB CDR3 length was moderately but significantly reduced in all four CD4+ subsets of Type 1 diabetes patients.

CD4+ cells of the naive, central memory, regulatory and stem cell-like memory types were sorted via CD45RO/CCR7/CD25/CD127/CD95/CD27. The isolated RNA, all of it, was reverse transcribed, so expressed TCRB transcripts were what got sequenced. Produced via immunoSEQ multiplex PCR; TCRdb's table is partial and in-frame only. The sample includes 640,000 or so clones, roughly an eighth seen only once; the top ten take approximately 0.02%. The rearrangement uses TRBV25-1 and TRBJ1-3, with D uncertain. The sequence came from a man in his late teens or twenties with type 1 diabetes. Sequencing was carried out using naive CD4+ T cells from blood. CDR3 DNA sequence: TGTGCCAGCACCTCCCCACTCTCTGGAAACACCATATATTTT. It yields the protein CASTSPLSGNTIYF.